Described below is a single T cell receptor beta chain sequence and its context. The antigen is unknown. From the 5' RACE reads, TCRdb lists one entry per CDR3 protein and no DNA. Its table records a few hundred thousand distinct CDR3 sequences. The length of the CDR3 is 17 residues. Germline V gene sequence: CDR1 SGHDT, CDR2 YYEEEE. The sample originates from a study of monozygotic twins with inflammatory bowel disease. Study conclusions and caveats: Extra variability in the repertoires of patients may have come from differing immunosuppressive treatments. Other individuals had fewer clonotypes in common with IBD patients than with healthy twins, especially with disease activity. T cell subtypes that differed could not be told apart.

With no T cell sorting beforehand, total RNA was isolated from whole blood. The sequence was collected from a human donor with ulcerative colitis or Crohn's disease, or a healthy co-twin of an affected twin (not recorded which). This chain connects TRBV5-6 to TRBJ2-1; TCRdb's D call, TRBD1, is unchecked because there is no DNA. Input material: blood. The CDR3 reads CASSSPGQGSLLNEQFF.